This T cell receptor (beta chain) was recorded in a study of technical replicates of blood from several donors. Assay: immunoSEQ multiplex PCR; the TCRdb copy retains only in-frame clones and omits some. In the table there are some 71,000 clones, about 97% of which are singletons. The CDR3 totals 17 residues. Unmatched junction bases numbered 13, after V lost 5 bases and J lost 1 base. Germline V CDR1 and CDR2: MNHEY, SMNVEV (reference sequence). Sequencing used T cells isolated from PBMCs. The sequence was collected from a human donor in good health. This rearrangement joins TRBV27 to TRBJ1-1; 7 positions match TRBD1. CDR3 protein: CASSARGRDPKNTEAFF. CDR3 bases: TGTGCCAGCAGTGCAAGGGGGCGGGACCCCAAGAACACTGAAGCTTTCTTT.